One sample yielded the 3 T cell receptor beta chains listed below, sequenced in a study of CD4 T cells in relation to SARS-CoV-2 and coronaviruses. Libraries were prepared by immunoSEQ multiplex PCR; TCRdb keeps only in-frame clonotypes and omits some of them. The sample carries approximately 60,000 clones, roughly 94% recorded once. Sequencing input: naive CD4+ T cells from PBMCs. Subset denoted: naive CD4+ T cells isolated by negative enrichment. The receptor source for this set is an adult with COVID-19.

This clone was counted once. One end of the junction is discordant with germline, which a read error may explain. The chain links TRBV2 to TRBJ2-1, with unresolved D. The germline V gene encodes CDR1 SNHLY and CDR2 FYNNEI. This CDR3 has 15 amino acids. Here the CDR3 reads CASSDGRATVAVSLF. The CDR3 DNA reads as TGTGCCAGCAGTGACGGTCGGGCTACCGTCGCTGTGAGCCTCTTC. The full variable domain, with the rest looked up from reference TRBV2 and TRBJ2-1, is EPEVTQTPSHQVTQMGQEVILRCVPISNHLYFYWYRQILGQKVEFLVSFYNNEISEKSEIFDDQFSVERPDGSNFTLKIRSTKLEDSAMYFCASSDGRATVAVSLFGPGTRLTVL.

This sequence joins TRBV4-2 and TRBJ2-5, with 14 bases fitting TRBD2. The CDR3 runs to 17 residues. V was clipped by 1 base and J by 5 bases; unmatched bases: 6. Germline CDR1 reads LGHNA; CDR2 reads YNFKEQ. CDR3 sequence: CASSQGTSGGQDETQYF. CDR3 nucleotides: TGTGCCAGCAGCCAAGGGACTAGCGGGGGGCAGGATGAGACCCAGTACTTC.

In DNA, the CDR3 is TGTGCCAGCAGCTTAGCGGGGAGCTCCTACAATGAGCAGTTCTTC. Protein sequence: CASSLAGSSYNEQFF. The V and J genes are TRBV5-4 and TRBJ2-1, with 7 bases aligning to TRBD2. Trimming at V came to 2 bases and at J to 0 bases, leaving 2 bases not matched to a gene. Germline lookup yields CDR1 SGHNT and CDR2 YYREEE (reference sequence). The CDR3 sequence is 15 residues long.